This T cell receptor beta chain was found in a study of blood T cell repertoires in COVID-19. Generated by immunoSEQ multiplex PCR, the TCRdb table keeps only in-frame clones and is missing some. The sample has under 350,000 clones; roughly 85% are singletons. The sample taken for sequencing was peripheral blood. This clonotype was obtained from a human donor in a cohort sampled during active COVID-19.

CDR3 sequence (DNA): TGTGCCATCAGTACTGGACAGGATTACTATGGCTACACCTTC. Protein product: CAISTGQDYYGYTF. The gene calls are TRBV10-3 and TRBJ1-2; TRBD1 matches 7 bases. CDR1 is ENHRY, CDR2 SYGVKD, per germline. Germline trimming cut 5 bases from V and 3 bases from J; bases unmatched to any gene: 6. The CDR3 has 14 residues.